The subject of this entry is one T cell receptor beta chain. Its target is unknown. These data belong to a study of OX40 agonist ivuxolimab in advanced cancers. Overall study: Averaging 60 years in age, with a range of about 23 to 79, the cohort was 82.7% male. Of the patients, three showed partial responses, one with hepatocellular carcinoma and two with cutaneous melanoma. Study results and caveats: Clonal expansion in partial responders at 0.1-3.0 mg/kg ranked among the lowest.

Trimming removed 1 base from V and 2 bases from J, with 6 bases in between. In germline, CDR1 is SNHLY, CDR2 FYNNEI. The CDR3 is made up of 15 amino acids. TCRdb's copy holds only in-frame clones and misses some; the assay was immunoSEQ multiplex PCR. The table records approximately 49,000 clones, 85% of them present only once. The sequenced sample was CD4+ or CD8+ T cells sorted from blood, obtained in a trial of the OX40 agonist ivuxolimab. The TCR originated in an adult with an advanced solid tumor such as melanoma, head and neck, liver or kidney cancer. This rearrangement joins TRBV2 to TRBJ2-6; D remains ambiguous. CDR3 DNA sequence: TGTGCCAGCAGTGAAGAAGGGACTGGGGCCAACGTCCTGACTTTC. It encodes CASSEEGTGANVLTF.